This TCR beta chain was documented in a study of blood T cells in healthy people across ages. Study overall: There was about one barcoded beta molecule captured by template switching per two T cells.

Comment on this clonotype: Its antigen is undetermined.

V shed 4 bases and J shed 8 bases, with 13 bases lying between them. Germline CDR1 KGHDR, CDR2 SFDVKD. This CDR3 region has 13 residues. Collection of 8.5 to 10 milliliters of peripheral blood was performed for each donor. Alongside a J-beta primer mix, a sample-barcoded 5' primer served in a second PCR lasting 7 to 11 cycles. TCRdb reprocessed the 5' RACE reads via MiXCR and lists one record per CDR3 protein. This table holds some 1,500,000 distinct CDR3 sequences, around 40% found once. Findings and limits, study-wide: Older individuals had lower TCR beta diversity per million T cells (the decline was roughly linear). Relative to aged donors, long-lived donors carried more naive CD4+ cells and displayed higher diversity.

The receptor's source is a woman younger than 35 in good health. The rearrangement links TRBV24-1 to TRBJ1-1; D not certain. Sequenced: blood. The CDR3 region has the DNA TGTGCCACCAGTGACCCGACGGGTTCAGAAGCTTTCTTT. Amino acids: CATSDPTGSEAFF.